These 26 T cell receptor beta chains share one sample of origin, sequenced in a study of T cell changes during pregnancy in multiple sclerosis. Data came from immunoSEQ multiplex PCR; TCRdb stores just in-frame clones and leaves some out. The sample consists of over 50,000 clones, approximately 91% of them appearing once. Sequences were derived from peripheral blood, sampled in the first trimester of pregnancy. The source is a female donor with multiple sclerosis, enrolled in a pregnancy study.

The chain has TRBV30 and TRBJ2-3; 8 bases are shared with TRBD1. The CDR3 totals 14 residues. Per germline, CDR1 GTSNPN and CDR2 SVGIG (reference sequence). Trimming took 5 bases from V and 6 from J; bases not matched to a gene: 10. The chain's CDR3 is CAWVDRGPQDTQYF. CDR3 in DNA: TGTGCCTGGGTTGACAGGGGACCTCAGGATACGCAGTATTTT.

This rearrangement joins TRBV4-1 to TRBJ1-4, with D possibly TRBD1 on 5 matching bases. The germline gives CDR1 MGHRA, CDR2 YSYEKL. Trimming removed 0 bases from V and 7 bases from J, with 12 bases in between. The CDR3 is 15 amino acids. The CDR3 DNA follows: TGCGCCAGCAGCCAAGATAGCGGGGGGGGTGAAAAACTGTTTTTT. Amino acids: CASSQDSGGGEKLFF.

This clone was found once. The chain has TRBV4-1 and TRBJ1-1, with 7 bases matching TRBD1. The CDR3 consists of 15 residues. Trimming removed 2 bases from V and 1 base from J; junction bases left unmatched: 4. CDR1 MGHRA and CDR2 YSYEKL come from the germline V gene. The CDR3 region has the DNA TGCGCCAGCAGCCAACCCGACAGGGAGAACACTGAAGCTTTCTTT. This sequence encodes CASSQPDRENTEAFF.

The CDR3 protein is CASRGGTGYGSIQYF. For the CDR3, the DNA is TGTGCCAGCAGGGGGGGGACAGGGTATGGTAGCATTCAGTACTTC. The chain recombines TRBV2 with TRBJ2-4; 9 bases fit TRBD1. Germline assignment: CDR1 SNHLY and CDR2 FYNNEI. The ends lost 6 bases at V and 9 bases at J; junction bases unmatched: 12. This CDR3 has 15 residues.

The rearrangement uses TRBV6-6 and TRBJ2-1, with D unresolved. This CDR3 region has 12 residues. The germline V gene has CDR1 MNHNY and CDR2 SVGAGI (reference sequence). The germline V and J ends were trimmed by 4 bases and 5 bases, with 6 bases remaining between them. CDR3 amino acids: CASSSPDNEQFF. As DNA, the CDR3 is TGTGCCAGCAGTTCCCCCGACAATGAGCAGTTCTTC.

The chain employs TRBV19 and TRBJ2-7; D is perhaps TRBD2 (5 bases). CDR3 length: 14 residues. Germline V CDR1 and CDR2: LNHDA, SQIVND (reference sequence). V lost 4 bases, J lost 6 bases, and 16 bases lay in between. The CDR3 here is CASSNNGETIEQYF. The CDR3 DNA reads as TGTGCCAGTAGTAACAACGGGGAGACCATCGAGCAGTACTTC. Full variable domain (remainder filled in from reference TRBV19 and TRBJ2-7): DGGITQSPKYLFRKEGQNVTLSCEQNLNHDAMYWYRQDPGQGLRLIYYSQIVNDFQKGDIAEGYSVSREKKESFPLTVTSAQKNPTAFYLCASSNNGETIEQYFGPGTRLTVT.

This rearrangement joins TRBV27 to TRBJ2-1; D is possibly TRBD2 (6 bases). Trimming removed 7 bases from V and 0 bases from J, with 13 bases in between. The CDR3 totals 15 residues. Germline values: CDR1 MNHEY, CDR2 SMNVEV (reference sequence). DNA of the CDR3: TGTGCCAGCAACCTTATGCGGGGCTCCTACAATGAGCAGTTCTTC. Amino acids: CASNLMRGSYNEQFF.

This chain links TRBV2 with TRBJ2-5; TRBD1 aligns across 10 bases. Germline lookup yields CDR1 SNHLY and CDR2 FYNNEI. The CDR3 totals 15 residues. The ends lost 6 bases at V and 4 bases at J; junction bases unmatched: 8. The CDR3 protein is CASRVRQGARETQYF. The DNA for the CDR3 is TGTGCCAGCAGAGTAAGACAGGGGGCTCGAGAGACCCAGTACTTC.

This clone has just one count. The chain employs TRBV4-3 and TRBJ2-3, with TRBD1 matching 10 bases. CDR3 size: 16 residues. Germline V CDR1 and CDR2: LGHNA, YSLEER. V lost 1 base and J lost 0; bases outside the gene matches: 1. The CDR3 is CASSQGGQGSTDTQYF. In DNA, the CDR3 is TGCGCCAGCAGCCAAGGGGGACAGGGGAGCACAGATACGCAGTATTTT.

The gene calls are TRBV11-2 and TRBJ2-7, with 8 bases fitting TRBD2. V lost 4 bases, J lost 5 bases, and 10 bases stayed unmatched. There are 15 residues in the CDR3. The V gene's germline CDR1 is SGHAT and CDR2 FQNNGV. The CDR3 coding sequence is TGTGCCAGCAGCTCAACTAAGCGGGAGCCCAACGAGCAGTACTTC. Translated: CASSSTKREPNEQYF.

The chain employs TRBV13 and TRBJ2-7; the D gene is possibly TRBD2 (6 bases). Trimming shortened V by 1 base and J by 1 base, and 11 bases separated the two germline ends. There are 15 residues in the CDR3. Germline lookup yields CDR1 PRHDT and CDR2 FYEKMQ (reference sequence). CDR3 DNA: TGTGCCAGCAGCTTAGCAGCGGGCCTATCCTACGAGCAGTACTTC. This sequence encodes CASSLAAGLSYEQYF. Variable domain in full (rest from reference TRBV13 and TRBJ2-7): AAGVIQSPRHLIKEKRETATLKCYPIPRHDTVYWYQQGPGQDPQFLISFYEKMQSDKGSIPDRFSAQQFSDYHSELNMSSLELGDSALYFCASSLAAGLSYEQYFGPGTRLTVT.

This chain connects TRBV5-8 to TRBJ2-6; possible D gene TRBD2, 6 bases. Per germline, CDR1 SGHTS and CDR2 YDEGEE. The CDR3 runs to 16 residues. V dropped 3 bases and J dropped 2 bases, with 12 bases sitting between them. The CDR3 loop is CASSSFRGTGANVLTF. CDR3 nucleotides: TGTGCCAGCAGCTCGTTCCGGGGGACTGGGGCCAACGTCCTGACTTTC.

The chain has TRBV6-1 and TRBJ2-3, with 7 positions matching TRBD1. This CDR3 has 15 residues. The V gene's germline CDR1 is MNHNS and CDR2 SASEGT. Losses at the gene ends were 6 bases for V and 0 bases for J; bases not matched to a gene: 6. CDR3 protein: CASSIGTVSTDTQYF. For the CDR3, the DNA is TGTGCCAGCAGCATCGGGACAGTTAGCACAGATACGCAGTATTTT.

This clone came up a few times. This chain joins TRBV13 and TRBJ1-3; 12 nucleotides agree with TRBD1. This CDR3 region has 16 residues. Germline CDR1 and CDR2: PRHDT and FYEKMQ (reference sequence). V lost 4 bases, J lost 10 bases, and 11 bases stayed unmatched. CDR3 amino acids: CASSSSSGDRGRTIYF. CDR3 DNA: TGTGCCAGCAGCTCGTCGAGCGGGGACAGGGGGCGAACCATATATTTT.

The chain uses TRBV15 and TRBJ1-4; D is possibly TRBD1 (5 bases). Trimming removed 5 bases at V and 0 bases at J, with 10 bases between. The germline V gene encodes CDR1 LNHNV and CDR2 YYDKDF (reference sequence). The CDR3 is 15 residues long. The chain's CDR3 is CATSPRATTNEKLFF. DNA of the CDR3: TGTGCCACCAGCCCCAGGGCCACAACTAATGAAAAACTGTTTTTT. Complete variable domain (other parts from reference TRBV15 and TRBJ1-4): DAMVIQNPRYQVTQFGKPVTLSCSQTLNHNVMYWYQQKSSQAPKLLFHYYDKDFNNEADTPDNFQSRRPNTSFCFLDIRSPGLGDTAMYLCATSPRATTNEKLFFGSGTQLSVL.

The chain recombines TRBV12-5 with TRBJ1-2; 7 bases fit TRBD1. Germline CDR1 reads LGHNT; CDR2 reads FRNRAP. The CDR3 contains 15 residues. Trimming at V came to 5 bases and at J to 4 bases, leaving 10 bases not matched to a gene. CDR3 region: CASGLPNRDSYGYTF. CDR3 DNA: TGTGCTAGTGGTCTCCCCAACCGGGACAGCTATGGCTACACCTTC.

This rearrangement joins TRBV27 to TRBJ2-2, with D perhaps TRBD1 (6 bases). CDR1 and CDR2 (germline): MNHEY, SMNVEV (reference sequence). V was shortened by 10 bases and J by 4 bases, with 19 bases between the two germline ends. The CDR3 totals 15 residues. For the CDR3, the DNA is TGTGCCACCTTGGCTATAAAGGGGGTCACCGGGGAGCTGTTTTTT. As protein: CATLAIKGVTGELFF.

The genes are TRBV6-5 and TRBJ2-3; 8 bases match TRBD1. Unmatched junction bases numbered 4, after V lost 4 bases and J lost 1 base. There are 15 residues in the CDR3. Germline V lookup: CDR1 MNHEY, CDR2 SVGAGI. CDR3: CASSFQGAGTDTQYF. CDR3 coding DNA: TGTGCCAGCAGTTTCCAGGGGGCAGGCACAGATACGCAGTATTTT.

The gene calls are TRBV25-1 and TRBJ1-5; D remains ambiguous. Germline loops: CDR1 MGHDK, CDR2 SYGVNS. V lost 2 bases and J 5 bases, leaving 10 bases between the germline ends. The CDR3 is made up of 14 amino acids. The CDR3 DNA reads TGTGCCAGCAGTGAAGCTATAGGAGATCAGCCCCAGCATTTT. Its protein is CASSEAIGDQPQHF.

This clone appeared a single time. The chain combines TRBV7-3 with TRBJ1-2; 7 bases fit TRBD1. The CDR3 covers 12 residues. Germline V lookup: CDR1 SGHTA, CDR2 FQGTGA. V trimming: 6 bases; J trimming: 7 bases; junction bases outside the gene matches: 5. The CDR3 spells CASSLTGTGYTF. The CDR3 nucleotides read TGTGCCAGCAGTTTGACAGGGACTGGCTACACCTTC.

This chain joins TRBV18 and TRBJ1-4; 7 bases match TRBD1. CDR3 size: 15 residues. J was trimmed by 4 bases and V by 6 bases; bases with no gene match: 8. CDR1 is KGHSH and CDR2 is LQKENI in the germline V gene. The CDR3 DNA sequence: TGTGCCAGCTCGACCGGGACAGAGATTAATGAAAAACTGTTTTTT. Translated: CASSTGTEINEKLFF.

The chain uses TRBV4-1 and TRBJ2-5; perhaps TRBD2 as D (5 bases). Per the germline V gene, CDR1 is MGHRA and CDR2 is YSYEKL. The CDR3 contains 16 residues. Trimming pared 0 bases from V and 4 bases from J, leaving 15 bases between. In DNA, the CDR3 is TGCGCCAGCAGCCAAGATTTTGGAGGCGTTCGAGAGACCCAGTACTTC. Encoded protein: CASSQDFGGVRETQYF.

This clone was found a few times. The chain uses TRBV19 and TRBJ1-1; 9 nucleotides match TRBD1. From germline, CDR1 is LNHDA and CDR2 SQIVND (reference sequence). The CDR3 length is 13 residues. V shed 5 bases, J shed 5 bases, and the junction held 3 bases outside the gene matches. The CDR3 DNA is TGTGCCAGTAGTGCGACAGGGGGGACTGAAGCTTTCTTT. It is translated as CASSATGGTEAFF. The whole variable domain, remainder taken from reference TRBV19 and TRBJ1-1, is DGGITQSPKYLFRKEGQNVTLSCEQNLNHDAMYWYRQDPGQGLRLIYYSQIVNDFQKGDIAEGYSVSREKKESFPLTVTSAQKNPTAFYLCASSATGGTEAFFGQGTRLTVV.

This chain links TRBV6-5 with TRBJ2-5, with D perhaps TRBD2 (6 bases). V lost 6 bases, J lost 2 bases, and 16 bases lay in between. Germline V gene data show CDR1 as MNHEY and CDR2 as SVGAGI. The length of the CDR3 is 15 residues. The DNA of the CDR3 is TGTGCCAGCAGCCGCACGCGGGACGGACAAGAGACCCAGTACTTC. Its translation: CASSRTRDGQETQYF.

The CDR3 here is CASSPSGGRQPQHF. CDR3 DNA sequence: TGTGCCAGCTCACCGTCAGGGGGCCGGCAGCCCCAGCATTTT. The V gene is TRBV18, the J gene TRBJ1-5; 8 nucleotides match TRBD1. The CDR3 totals 14 residues. The junction had 5 bases not matched to a gene; V was cut back by 3 bases and J by 7 bases. The germline V gene has CDR1 KGHSH and CDR2 LQKENI.

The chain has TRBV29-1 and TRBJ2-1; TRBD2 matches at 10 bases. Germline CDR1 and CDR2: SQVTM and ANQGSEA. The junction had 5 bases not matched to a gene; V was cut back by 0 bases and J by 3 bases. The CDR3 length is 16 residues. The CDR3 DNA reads TGCAGCGTTGAAGATCCGGAGCGGGAGGGCTACAATGAGCAGTTCTTC. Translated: CSVEDPEREGYNEQFF.